This TCR beta chain was obtained from a study of blood T cell repertoires in COVID-19. Using immunoSEQ multiplex PCR, the repertoire was profiled, and TCRdb retains in-frame clones only, with some absent. This table holds about 190,000 clones, roughly 84% found once. Germline V CDR1 and CDR2: LGHDT, YNNKEL (reference sequence). The CDR3 runs 17 residues. The ends lost 0 bases at V and 7 bases at J; junction bases unmatched: 7. The receptor's source is a human donor in a cohort sampled during active COVID-19. The sequenced sample was peripheral blood. V gene TRBV3-1 (or the pseudogene TRBV3-2) combines with J gene TRBJ1-5; 12 bases are shared with TRBD1. The DNA for the CDR3 is TGTGCCAGCAGCCAAGAAGCGGGACAGGGGGCGGCACAGCCCCAGCATTTT. It is translated as CASSQEAGQGAAQPQHF.